The clone carrying this TCR beta chain was observed a few times. This entry is derived from a study of early T cells in non-severe SARS-CoV-2 infection. Germline loops: CDR1 SQVTM, CDR2 ANQGSEA. The CDR3 is 12 amino acids. V lost 7 bases and J lost 10, with 16 bases in between. TCRdb independently ran MiXCR on the 5' RACE reads; one entry per CDR3 protein. The data contain over 55,000 distinct CDR3 sequences, roughly 12% of them singletons. The rearrangement joins TRBV29-1 to TRBJ1-4; D is unclear. The TCR originated in an adult who was a healthcare worker with PCR-confirmed SARS-CoV-2 infection or an uninfected control (not recorded which). The sample consisted of whole blood. The CDR3 here is CSAHGGGGKLFF. CDR3 coding DNA: TGCAGCGCCCACGGCGGCGGCGGAAAACTGTTTTTT.